This T cell receptor (beta chain) was recovered during a study of T cell responses to AZD1222 COVID-19 vaccine. Findings of the study overall: Donors in the cohort were predominantly white British and more often female, and clonal diversity was possibly underestimated. Vaccine-associated CD4 TCRs spanned spike, dominant at 160-218 and 743-854. The peak T cell response came first, and repertoires were sampled only after it.

About this clone itself: Its antigen is undetermined.

Produced via immunoSEQ multiplex PCR; TCRdb's table is partial and in-frame only. This sample yields tens of thousands of clones, of which 65% to 90% are seen a single time; roughly a tenth belongs to the top ten. Germline V gives CDR1 SGHRS, CDR2 YFSETQ. The CDR3 consists of 15 residues. V lost 0 bases and J lost 1, with 9 bases in between. The chain is built from TRBV5-1 and TRBJ2-3; no clear D gene. Sequences were derived from peripheral blood, sampled on day 0 of AZD1222 vaccination. This sequence was found in an adult in good health. CDR3: CASSLEGFRTDTQYF. CDR3 sequence (DNA): TGCGCCAGCAGCTTGGAAGGGTTTCGCACAGATACGCAGTATTTT.